The clone carrying this TCR beta chain was detected a few times. No antigen is known for it. This sample is part of a study of T-cell reconstitution after alpha-beta-depleted transplantation in children. Researchers prepared the TCRbeta library using unique molecular identifiers, the study reports. TCRdb fed the PCR reads into MiXCR, producing one record per CDR3 protein. The sample includes some 110,000 distinct CDR3 sequences, about 9.3% of them seen just once. Study conclusions and caveats: Some patients' high day-60 TCRbeta diversity was attributed to recipient cells surviving conditioning.

The CDR3 consists of 16 residues. J gave up 9 bases and V 4 bases, and 9 bases lay outside the gene matches. CDR1 and CDR2 (germline): SGHRS, YFSETQ. The sequencing here drew on PBMCs, taken before TCRalphabeta/CD19-depleted stem cell transplant. The clonotype originates from a boy aged 2 to 10 with acute lymphoblastic leukemia, due to receive a stem cell transplant. V and J are TRBV5-1 and TRBJ2-1; 14 bases are shared with TRBD2. Here the CDR3 reads CASSGGGLAGVSEQFF. Here the CDR3 DNA reads TGCGCCAGCAGCGGAGGGGGACTAGCGGGAGTAAGTGAGCAGTTCTTC. The whole variable domain, remainder taken from reference TRBV5-1 and TRBJ2-1, is KAGVTQTPRYLIKTRGQQVTLSCSPISGHRSVSWYQQTPGQGLQFLFEYFSETQRNKGNFPGRFSGRQFSNSRSEMNVSTLELGDSALYLCASSGGGLAGVSEQFFGPGTRLTVL.